Listed here are 21 T cell receptor beta chains from one sample, sequenced in a study of PD-L1 blockade in urothelial cancer. Time point meaning: peripheral blood 6 weeks after treatment start. Generated by immunoSEQ multiplex PCR, the TCRdb table keeps only in-frame clones and is missing some. The repertoire consists of 45,000 to 55,000 clones, with about 90% occurring once and the leading ten covering 8.5% to 12%. Sequences were derived from PBMCs, sampled around atezolizumab (anti-PD-L1) treatment. These receptors came from a man in his 60s with urothelial cancer.

The CDR3 bases are TGTGCCTGGAGTGCAGGGGGTTATGGCTACACCTTC. The encoded protein is CAWSAGGYGYTF. The chain joins TRBV30 to TRBJ1-2; 7 positions agree with TRBD1. CDR1 and CDR2 from the germline V gene are GTSNPN and SVGIG (reference sequence). V was pared by 1 base and J by 5 bases, with 1 base of the junction left unmatched. This CDR3 is 12 amino acids long.

CDR3 sequence: CASRLGLAQETQYF. The DNA of the CDR3 is TGTGCCAGCAGACTAGGACTAGCGCAGGAGACCCAGTACTTC. This chain joins TRBV28 and TRBJ2-5; 9 nucleotides agree with TRBD2. J gave up 5 bases and V 6 bases, and 7 bases lay outside the gene matches. Germline CDR1 MDHEN, CDR2 SYDVKM. This CDR3 spans 14 amino acids.

J is TRBJ1-2 and V is TRBV6-1; 8 nucleotides match TRBD1. The trim removed 7 bases at V and 4 bases at J, leaving 5 bases unmatched. The CDR3 is 13 amino acids. Germline CDR1 reads MNHNS; CDR2 reads SASEGT. This CDR3 reads CASNPTGVYGYTF. DNA for the CDR3: TGTGCCAGCAATCCGACAGGGGTCTATGGCTACACCTTC.

The chain carries TRBV19 and TRBJ2-2, with D perhaps matching TRBD1 (6 bases). V was cut by 9 bases and J by 8 bases, with 16 bases left in between. CDR1 and CDR2 (germline): LNHDA, SQIVND (reference sequence). CDR3 length: 13 residues. The CDR3 reads CARPNRAAGELFF. Written as DNA, the CDR3 is TGTGCCAGACCGAACAGGGCAGCGGGGGAGCTGTTTTTT.

This clone was detected once. V usage is TRBV30 and J usage is TRBJ2-1; 11 positions match TRBD2. Germline V gene lookup returns CDR1 GTSNPN and CDR2 SVGIG (reference sequence). CDR3 length: 15 residues. V shed 2 bases and J 8 bases; nucleotides not matched to a gene: 8. The CDR3 spells CAWSLAGGRVYEQFF. CDR3 bases: TGTGCCTGGAGTCTAGCGGGGGGCAGAGTCTATGAGCAGTTCTTC. The variable domain in full, completed from reference TRBV30 and TRBJ2-1, reads SQTIHQWPATLVQPVGSPLSLECTVEGTSNPNLYWYRQAAGRGLQLLFYSVGIGQISSEVPQNLSASRPQDRQFILSSKKLLLSDSGFYLCAWSLAGGRVYEQFFGPGTRLTVL.

The gene calls are TRBV6-1 and TRBJ1-2; TRBD1 matches 8 bases. In germline, CDR1 is MNHNS, CDR2 SASEGT. Trimming cost V 3 bases and J 0 bases; bases outside gene matches: 6. This CDR3 comprises 16 residues. This CDR3 reads CASSDFGQGANYGYTF. In DNA form, the CDR3 reads TGTGCCAGCAGTGATTTCGGACAGGGAGCTAACTATGGCTACACCTTC.

V gene TRBV30 combines with J gene TRBJ2-6; maybe TRBD1 (5 bases). Germline V gene lookup returns CDR1 GTSNPN and CDR2 SVGIG (reference sequence). The CDR3 spans 15 residues. V shed 4 bases and J shed 0 bases, with 10 bases lying between them. For the CDR3, the DNA is TGTGCCTGGACGTCAGACAGCTCTGGGGCCAACGTCCTGACTTTC. Encoded protein: CAWTSDSSGANVLTF.

The chain is built from TRBV7-9 and TRBJ2-5; D is unclear. Trimming took 5 bases from V and 3 from J, leaving 10 bases between them. The CDR3 has 13 amino acids. Per the germline V gene, CDR1 is SEHNR and CDR2 is FQNEAQ (reference sequence). Here the CDR3 reads CASSPRLKETQYF. In nucleotides, the CDR3 is TGTGCCAGCAGCCCCCGGTTAAAAGAGACCCAGTACTTC.

This chain uses TRBV6-5 with TRBJ2-1, with TRBD2 identical over 8 bases. The CDR3 is 15 residues long. CDR1 MNHEY and CDR2 SVGAGI come from the germline V gene. Germline trimming cut 6 bases from V and 1 base from J; bases unmatched to any gene: 5. The CDR3 DNA reads as TGTGCCAGCAGACCAAGCGGGGGTTCCTACAATGAGCAGTTCTTC. Translated, it gives CASRPSGGSYNEQFF.

The rearrangement links TRBV5-4 to TRBJ1-1, with 7 bases aligning to TRBD1. Unmatched junction bases numbered 9, after V lost 4 bases and J lost 0 bases. This CDR3 region has 16 residues. Germline values: CDR1 SGHNT, CDR2 YYREEE (reference sequence). The CDR3 loop reads CASSPPRQGLNTEAFF. As DNA, the CDR3 is TGTGCCAGCAGCCCACCCCGACAGGGCCTGAACACTGAAGCTTTCTTT.

Notes on this clone: Other DNA sequences in the sample encode the same CDR3. V and J are TRBV6-6 and TRBJ1-5; D remains unclear. Germline V CDR1 and CDR2: MNHNY, SVGAGI (reference sequence). The CDR3 totals 12 residues. V lost 6 bases, J lost 4 bases, and 7 bases lay in between. CDR3 DNA sequence: TGTGCCAGCAGCTTAGATAATCAGCCCCAGCATTTT. As protein: CASSLDNQPQHF.

The DNA of the CDR3 is TGTGCCAGCGATCGGGAGTACAGGGGGAACGAGCAGTACTTC. This encodes CASDREYRGNEQYF. The chain has TRBV6-6 and TRBJ2-7; 8 bases match TRBD1. Germline assignment: CDR1 MNHNY and CDR2 SVGAGI (reference sequence). Trimming at V came to 8 bases and at J to 5 bases, leaving 11 bases not matched to a gene. This CDR3 is built from 14 residues.

The CDR3 bases are TGTGCCAGCAGCCCACAGGGATGGACTGAAGCTTTCTTT. Amino acids: CASSPQGWTEAFF. The genes are TRBV11-2 and TRBJ1-1; D might be TRBD1 (6 bases). CDR1 SGHAT and CDR2 FQNNGV come from the germline V gene. This CDR3 has 13 residues. V was cut by 5 bases and J by 5 bases, with 12 bases left in between.

This clone was detected only a few times. As DNA, the CDR3 is TGTGCCAGCAGTGGTAGATATCAGCCCCAGCATTTT. It codes for CASSGRYQPQHF. The chain is built from TRBV6-1 and TRBJ1-5; D gene uncertain. The V end lost 4 bases, the J end lost 5 bases, and 6 bases lay between the germline ends. The CDR3 spans 12 residues. Looked up from germline, CDR1 is MNHNS and CDR2 is SASEGT.

The rearrangement joins TRBV18 to TRBJ2-7, with 11 bases that match TRBD1. J gave up 3 bases and V 6 bases, and 4 bases lay outside the gene matches. The CDR3 covers 14 residues. CDR1 and CDR2 (germline): KGHSH, LQKENI. The CDR3 sequence: CASSQGTGGYEQYF. The DNA for the CDR3 is TGTGCCAGCTCGCAAGGGACAGGGGGCTACGAGCAGTACTTC.

The rearrangement joins TRBV7-3 to TRBJ2-3; D not resolved. V lost 5 bases and J lost 6, with 12 bases in between. This CDR3 spans 13 amino acids. The germline gives CDR1 SGHTA, CDR2 FQGTGA. CDR3 in DNA: TGTGCCAGCAGCATCCTGACCGGGGATACGCAGTATTTT. Protein product: CASSILTGDTQYF. Full variable domain (remainder filled in from reference TRBV7-3 and TRBJ2-3): GAGVSQTPSNKVTEKGKYVELRCDPISGHTALYWYRQSLGQGPEFLIYFQGTGAADDSGLPNDRFFAVRPEGSVSTLKIQRTERGDSAVYLCASSILTGDTQYFGPGTRLTVL.

This clone has only a few counts. The chain recombines TRBV7-2 with TRBJ1-2; 8 bases fit TRBD1. V trimming: 5 bases; J trimming: 5 bases; junction bases outside the gene matches: 4. CDR3 length: 13 amino acids. CDR1 SGHTA and CDR2 FQGNSA come from the germline V gene. The CDR3 DNA sequence: TGTGCCAGCAGCCTCCGACAGGGGTATGGCTACACCTTC. Its protein is CASSLRQGYGYTF. Full variable domain (missing parts from reference TRBV7-2 and TRBJ1-2): GAGVSQSPSNKVTEKGKDVELRCDPISGHTALYWYRQSLGQGLEFLIYFQGNSAPDKSGLPSDRFSAERTGGSVSTLTIQRTQQEDSAVYLCASSLRQGYGYTFGSGTRLTVV.

This clone has a handful of counts. This rearrangement joins TRBV10-2 to TRBJ1-1, with TRBD1 matching over 9 bases. Germline V lookup: CDR1 WSHSY, CDR2 SAAADI. The CDR3 contains 13 residues. V lost 9 bases to trimming and J lost 6 bases; unmatched junction nucleotides: 8. In DNA, the CDR3 is TGCGCCAGTAACCGGGACAGGGACGCTGAAGCTTTCTTT. Translated, it gives CASNRDRDAEAFF.

The chain is built from TRBV7-6 and TRBJ2-2; the D is unclear. Trimming took off 2 bases at V and 0 bases at J, with 10 bases between the two ends. Germline V gene data show CDR1 as SGHVS and CDR2 as FNYEAQ. This CDR3 comprises 16 residues. The chain's CDR3 is CASSLNRLANTGELFF. CDR3 nucleotide sequence: TGTGCCAGCAGCTTAAATAGGCTAGCGAACACCGGGGAGCTGTTTTTT.

The J gene is TRBJ1-1, the V gene TRBV6-5, with TRBD1 as a possible D gene (6 bases). Trimming removed 6 bases from V and 3 bases from J, with 11 bases in between. This CDR3 contains 13 residues. Germline lookup yields CDR1 MNHEY and CDR2 SVGAGI. CDR3 sequence reads: CASRGGPHTEAFF. The CDR3 DNA reads as TGTGCCAGCAGGGGGGGGCCACACACTGAAGCTTTCTTT.

This chain joins TRBV11-2 and TRBJ1-2; tentative D call: TRBD1 (6 bases). The germline V gene encodes CDR1 SGHAT and CDR2 FQNNGV. Trimming took 5 bases from V and 3 from J, leaving 19 bases between them. The CDR3 length is 16 residues. DNA for the CDR3: TGTGCCAGCAGCCCGATACCCTGGACAGCATACTATGGCTACACCTTC. Translating gives CASSPIPWTAYYGYTF.